A selection of T cell receptor beta chains follows, all from one sample in a study of breast tumors, draining lymph nodes, adjacent tissues. MiXCR was run by TCRdb on the multiplex PCR reads, yielding one entry per CDR3 protein. Among roughly 13,000 distinct CDR3 sequences, more than 50% were seen once, and the ten largest hold less than 35%. The specimen was tumor-adjacent breast tissue. The receptors derive from a female donor with breast cancer. Some clones in this sample may be carry-over from other donors' samples. CDR3s include the opening cysteine and the closing phenylalanine or tryptophan. The D gene is left open where the match is weak. The size field is filled for only some rows; it gives once, few, many or a size class.

V gene	D gene	J gene	clone size	CDR3 DNA	CDR3 protein
TRBV25-1	TRBD1	TRBJ2-1	NA	TGTGCCAGCAGGCGGGGGACAGGGTTGAATGAGCAGTTCTTC	CASRRGTGLNEQFF
TRBV7-8	TRBD1	TRBJ1-5	NA	TGTGCCAGCAGCTCCTCTCGGGGACAGTTGAATCATCCCCAGCATTTT	CASSSSRGQLNHPQHF
TRBV20-1	NA	TRBJ2-7	NA	TGCAGTGCTAGCGCCGGGACGGGGTGCTCCGAGCAGTACTTC	CSASAGTGCSEQYF
TRBV10-3	TRBD2	TRBJ2-1	few	TGTGCCATCAGTGAAGAACTAGCGGATGGCGTGTTCTTC	CAISEELADGVFF
TRBV7-3	TRBD2	TRBJ2-3	NA	TGTGCCAGCAGCTTCACTAGCGGAGCTAGCACAGATACGCAGTATTTT	CASSFTSGASTDTQYF
TRBV6-1	TRBD1	TRBJ1-2	once	TGTGCCAGCAGTGAGACAGGGGAAGGCTACACCTTC	CASSETGEGYTF
TRBV6-1	TRBD1	TRBJ1-2	many	TGTGCCAGCAGTGACAATCTTAAACAGGGGGTGAACTATGGCTACACCTTC	CASSDNLKQGVNYGYTF
TRBV2	NA	TRBJ1-5	NA	TGTGCCAGTCAGGGTAGGACCAATCAGCCCCAGCATTTT	CASQGRTNQPQHF
TRBV20-1	TRBD1	TRBJ2-7	few	TGCAGTGCTAGCGCAGGGACAGCCTACTACGAGCAGTACTTC	CSASAGTAYYEQYF
TRBV5-1	TRBD2	TRBJ2-2	once	TGCGCCAGCAGCCCCCGGACTAGCGGCTCCGGGGAGCTGTTTTTT	CASSPRTSGSGELFF
TRBV3-1	NA	TRBJ1-5	NA	TGTGCCAGCAGCCCCGGGGGGCATCAGCCCCAGCATTTT	CASSPGGHQPQHF
TRBV5-6	TRBD2	TRBJ2-5	medium-sized	TGTGCCAGCAGCCGGGGGACTAGCTACGGCGTGGGGACCCAGTACTTC	CASSRGTSYGVGTQYF
TRBV5-1	NA	TRBJ2-3	NA	TGCGCCAGCAGCTTGTTCACAGGGTCCACAGATACGCAGTATTTT	CASSLFTGSTDTQYF
TRBV29-1	NA	TRBJ1-3	NA	TGCAGCGGATGGGGTGACTCTGGAAACACCATATATTTT	CSGWGDSGNTIYF
TRBV19	NA	TRBJ2-1	NA	TGTGCCAGTAGTATAGCGGACGCGTTAAACAATGAGCAGTTCTTC	CASSIADALNNEQFF
TRBV29-1	TRBD1	TRBJ1-2	medium-sized	TGCAGCGCGTCTATACAGGGGGCGCGGGGCTACACCTTC	CSASIQGARGYTF